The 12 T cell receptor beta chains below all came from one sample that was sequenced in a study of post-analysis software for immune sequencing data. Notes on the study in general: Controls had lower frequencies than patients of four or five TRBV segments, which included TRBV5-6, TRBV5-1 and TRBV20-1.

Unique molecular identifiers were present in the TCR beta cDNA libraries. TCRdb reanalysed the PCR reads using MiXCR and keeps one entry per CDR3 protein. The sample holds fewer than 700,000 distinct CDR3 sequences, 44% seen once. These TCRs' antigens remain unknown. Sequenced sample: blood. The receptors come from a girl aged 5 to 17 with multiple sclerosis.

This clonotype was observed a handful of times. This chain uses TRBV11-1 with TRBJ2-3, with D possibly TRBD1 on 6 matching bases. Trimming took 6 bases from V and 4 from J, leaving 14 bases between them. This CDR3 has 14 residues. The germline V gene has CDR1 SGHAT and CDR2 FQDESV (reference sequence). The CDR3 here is CASRDGWGPDTQYF. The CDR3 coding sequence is TGTGCCAGCAGAGACGGATGGGGGCCAGATACGCAGTATTTT.

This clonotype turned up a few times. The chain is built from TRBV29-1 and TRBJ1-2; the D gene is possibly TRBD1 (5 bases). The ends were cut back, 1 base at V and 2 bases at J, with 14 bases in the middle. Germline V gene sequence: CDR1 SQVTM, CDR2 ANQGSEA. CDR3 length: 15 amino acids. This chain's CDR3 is CSVEGSGGRNYGYTF. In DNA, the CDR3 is TGCAGCGTTGAAGGGTCGGGGGGTAGAAACTATGGCTACACCTTC.

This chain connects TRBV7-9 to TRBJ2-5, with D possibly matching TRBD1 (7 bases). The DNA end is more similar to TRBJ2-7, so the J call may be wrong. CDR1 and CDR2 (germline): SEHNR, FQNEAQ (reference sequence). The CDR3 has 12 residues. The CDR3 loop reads CASAGGSSEQYF. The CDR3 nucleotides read TGTGCCAGCGCAGGGGGGAGTTCCGAGCAGTACTTC.

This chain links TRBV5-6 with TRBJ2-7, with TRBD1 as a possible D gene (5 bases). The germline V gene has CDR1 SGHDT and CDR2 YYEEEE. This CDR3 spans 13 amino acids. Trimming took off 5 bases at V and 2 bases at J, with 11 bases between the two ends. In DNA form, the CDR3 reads TGTGCCAGCAGTCCGGACACAGCCTACGAGCAGTACTTC. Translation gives CASSPDTAYEQYF.

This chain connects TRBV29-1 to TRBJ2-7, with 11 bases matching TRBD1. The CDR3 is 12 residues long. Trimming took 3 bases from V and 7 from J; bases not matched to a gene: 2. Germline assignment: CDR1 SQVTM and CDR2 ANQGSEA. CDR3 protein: CSVEGTGGEQYF. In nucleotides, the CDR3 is TGCAGCGTTGAGGGGACAGGGGGTGAGCAGTACTTC.

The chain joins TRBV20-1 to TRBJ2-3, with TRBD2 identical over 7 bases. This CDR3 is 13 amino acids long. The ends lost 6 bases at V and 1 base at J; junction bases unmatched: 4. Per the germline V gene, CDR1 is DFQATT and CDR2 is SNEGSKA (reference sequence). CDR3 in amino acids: CSATGGRTDTQYF. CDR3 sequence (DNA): TGCAGTGCCACGGGAGGACGCACAGATACGCAGTATTTT.

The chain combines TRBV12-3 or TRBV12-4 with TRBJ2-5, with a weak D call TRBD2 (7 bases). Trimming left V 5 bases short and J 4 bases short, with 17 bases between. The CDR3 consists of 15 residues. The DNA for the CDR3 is TGTGCCAGCAGTCTAAACCCGGGGGGCAGAGAGACCCAGTACTTC. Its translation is CASSLNPGGRETQYF.

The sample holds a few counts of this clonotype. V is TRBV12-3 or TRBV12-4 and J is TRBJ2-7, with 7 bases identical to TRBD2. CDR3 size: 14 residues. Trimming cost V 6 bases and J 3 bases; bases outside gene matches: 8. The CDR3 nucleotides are TGTGCCAGCAGGGGGGGACTATCTTGCTACGAGCAGTACTTC. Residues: CASRGGLSCYEQYF.

CDR3 amino acids: CASRGDRGAYQETQYF. The DNA of the CDR3 is TGTGCCAGCAGGGGTGATAGGGGGGCGTACCAAGAGACCCAGTACTTC. The chain has TRBV12-3 or TRBV12-4 and TRBJ2-5, with D perhaps being TRBD1 or TRBD2 (6 bases each). The CDR3 has 16 amino acids. The V end was cut by 6 bases, the J end by 0 bases, with 17 bases between.

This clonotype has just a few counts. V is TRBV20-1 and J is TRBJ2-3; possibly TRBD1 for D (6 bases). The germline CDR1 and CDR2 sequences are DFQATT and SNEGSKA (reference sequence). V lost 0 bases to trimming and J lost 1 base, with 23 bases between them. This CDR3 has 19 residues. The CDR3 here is CSARDRERGWVRGTDTQYF. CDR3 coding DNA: TGCAGTGCTAGAGATCGAGAGAGGGGGTGGGTTCGCGGCACAGATACGCAGTATTTT.

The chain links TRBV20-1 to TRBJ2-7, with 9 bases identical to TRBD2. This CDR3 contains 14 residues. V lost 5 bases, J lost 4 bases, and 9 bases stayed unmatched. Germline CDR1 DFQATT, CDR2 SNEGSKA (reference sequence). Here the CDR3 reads CSAGMASGVYEQYF. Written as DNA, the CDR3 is TGCAGTGCTGGGATGGCTAGCGGGGTGTACGAGCAGTACTTC.

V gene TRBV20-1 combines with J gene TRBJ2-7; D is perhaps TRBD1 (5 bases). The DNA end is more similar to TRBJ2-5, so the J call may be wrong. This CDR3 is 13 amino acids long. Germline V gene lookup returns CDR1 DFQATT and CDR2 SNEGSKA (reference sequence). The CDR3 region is CSARRQSQETQYF. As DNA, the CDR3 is TGCAGTGCTCGTCGACAGAGCCAAGAGACCCAGTACTTC.